This T cell receptor beta chain was identified in a study of blood T cell repertoires in COVID-19. The germline V gene has CDR1 LNHDA and CDR2 SQIVND (reference sequence). The CDR3 totals 14 residues. With 10 bases clipped from V and 0 bases from J, the junction kept 6 bases outside the gene matches. Membership in each cohort depended on participant-reported clinical history. Clones were read by immunoSEQ multiplex PCR, and TCRdb kept only the in-frame ones, dropping some. This table has 490,000 or so clones, 70% to 90% appearing once. Sequencing was carried out using PBMCs or T cells enriched from blood (not recorded which). The gene calls are TRBV19 and TRBJ1-3, with 7 bases matching TRBD1. This sequence was found in a woman aged 60-75 years who had recovered from COVID-19. The CDR3 here is CATRQGHSGNTIYF. The CDR3 nucleotides read TGTGCCACCAGACAGGGTCACTCTGGAAACACCATATATTTT.